There are a few counts of the clone carrying this T cell receptor (beta chain). This entry is derived from a study of CD4+ T cells in melanoma. The CDR3 totals 12 residues. V was clipped by 3 bases and J by 8 bases, with 5 bases between them. Per germline, CDR1 LNHDA and CDR2 SQIVND (reference sequence). Profiled with immunoSEQ multiplex PCR; TCRdb holds only in-frame clones, not every one. This sample yields more than 9,000 clones, of which 68% are seen a single time; more than 9.5% belongs to the top ten. This clonotype was obtained from a human donor with melanoma. The V gene is TRBV19, the J gene TRBJ1-6; D is ambiguous. The sample consisted of cells from a culture (not recorded whether cultured in vitro). DNA of the CDR3: TGTGCCAGTAGTATCGTGGATTCACCCCTCCACTTT. This sequence encodes CASSIVDSPLHF.